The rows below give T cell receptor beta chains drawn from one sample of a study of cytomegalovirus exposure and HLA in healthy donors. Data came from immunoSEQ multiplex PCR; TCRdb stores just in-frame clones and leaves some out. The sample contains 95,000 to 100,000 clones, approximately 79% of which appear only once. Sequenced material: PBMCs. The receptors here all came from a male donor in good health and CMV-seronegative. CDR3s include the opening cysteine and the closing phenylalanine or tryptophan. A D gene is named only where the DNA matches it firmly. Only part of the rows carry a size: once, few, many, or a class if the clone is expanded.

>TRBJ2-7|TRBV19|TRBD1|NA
TGTGCCAGTAGTATTAAGGTCGGGACAGCGGAGTACTTC
CASSIKVGTAEYF
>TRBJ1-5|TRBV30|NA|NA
TGTGCCTGGAGTAAGGGACTGGGAAGGCATTTT
CAWSKGLGRHF
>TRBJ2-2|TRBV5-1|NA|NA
TGCGCCAGCAGCTTGGCCGCAGGCACCACCGGGGAGCTGTTTTTT
CASSLAAGTTGELFF
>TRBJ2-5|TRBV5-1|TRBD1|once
TGCGCCAGCAGCTTGGACGGACAGGAGGCTGGAGAGACCCAGTACTTC
CASSLDGQEAGETQYF
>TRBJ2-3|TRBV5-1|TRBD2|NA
TGCGCCAGCAGCTTAGGCCTAGCGGGAGATACAGATACGCAGTATTTT
CASSLGLAGDTDTQYF
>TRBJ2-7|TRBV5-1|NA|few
TGCGCCAGCAGCCCGTCGGGCGGGGTAGCTCACGAGCAGTACTTC
CASSPSGGVAHEQYF
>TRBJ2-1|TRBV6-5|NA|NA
TGTGCCAGCAGTTTTCATGGGAGCAATGAGCAGTTCTTC
CASSFHGSNEQFF
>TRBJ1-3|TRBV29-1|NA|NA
TGCAGCGTAACAGCCTCTGGAAACACCATATATTTT
CSVTASGNTIYF
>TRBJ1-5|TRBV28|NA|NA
TGTGCCAGCAGTTCCGCAGGGGCCAATCAGCCCCAGCATTTT
CASSSAGANQPQHF
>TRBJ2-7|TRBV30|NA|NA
TGTGCCTGGAGTGTCGGGACTCCCTCCTACGAGCAGTACTTC
CAWSVGTPSYEQYF
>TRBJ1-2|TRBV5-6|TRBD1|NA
TGTGCCAGCAGCTTGGCCGGGACAGGGGGCGTCTATGGCTACACCTTC
CASSLAGTGGVYGYTF
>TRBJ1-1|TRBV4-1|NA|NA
TGCGCCAGCAGCCATCCCCCGCGGGGCCGGACTGAAGCTTTCTTT
CASSHPPRGRTEAFF
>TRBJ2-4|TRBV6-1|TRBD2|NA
TGTGCCAGCACGGGACTAGCGGGAGCCAAAAACATTCAGTACTTC
CASTGLAGAKNIQYF
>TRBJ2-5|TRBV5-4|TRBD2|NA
TGTGCCAGCAGCCTTAGCGGGAGGGCCGAGGAGACCCAGTACTTC
CASSLSGRAEETQYF
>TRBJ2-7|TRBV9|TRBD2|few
TGTGCCACCCTCGGAGATTGGGCGGGAGGTCGTTATGAGCAGTACTTC
CATLGDWAGGRYEQYF
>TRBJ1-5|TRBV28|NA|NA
TGTGCCAGCATAGAGGGAAATCAGCCCCAGCATTTT
CASIEGNQPQHF
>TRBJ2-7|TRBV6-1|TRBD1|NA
TGTGCCGGGGGACAGGCGATCTACGAGCAGTACTTC
CAGGQAIYEQYF
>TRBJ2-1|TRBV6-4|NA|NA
TGTGCCAGCAGTGAAGCGAGGGAGACCAAGCAGTTCTTC
CASSEARETKQFF
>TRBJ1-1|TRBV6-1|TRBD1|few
TGTGCCAGCGAGCGGGACAGGGGGCACACTGAAGCTTTCTTT
CASERDRGHTEAFF
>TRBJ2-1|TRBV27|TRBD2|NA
TGTGCCAGCAGTTTCCTGACTAGCGGGGTTTACAATGAGCAGTTCTTC
CASSFLTSGVYNEQFF
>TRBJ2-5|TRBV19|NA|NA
TGTGCCAGTAGTATAGGAGGGCAGGGGGAGACCCAGTACTTC
CASSIGGQGETQYF
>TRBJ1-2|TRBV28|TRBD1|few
TGTGCCAGCAGTTCCACCTCGGACAGGGGGCGCAACTATGGCTACACCTTC
CASSSTSDRGRNYGYTF
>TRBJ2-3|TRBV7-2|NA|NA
TGTGCCAGCAGTTATACCCAGGGAAGCACAGATACGCAGTATTTT
CASSYTQGSTDTQYF
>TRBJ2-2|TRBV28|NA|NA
TGTGCCAGCCAGAAGGGGGAGCTGTTTTTT
CASQKGELFF
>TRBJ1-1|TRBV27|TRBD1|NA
TGTGCCAGCAGTCCAGGGGACAGGGGGAACACTGAAGCTTTCTTT
CASSPGDRGNTEAFF
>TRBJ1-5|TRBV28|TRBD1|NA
TGTGCCAGCAGGGAGTGGGTAGGACAGGGGGTCGATCAGCCCCAGCATTTT
CASREWVGQGVDQPQHF
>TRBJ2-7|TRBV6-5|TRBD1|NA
TGTGCCAGCAGTATATGGGGGACAGCCTCCTACGAGCAGTACTTC
CASSIWGTASYEQYF
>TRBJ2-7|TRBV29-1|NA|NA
TGCAGCGTCTTCAAGACTCAAATCTACGAGCAGTACTTC
CSVFKTQIYEQYF
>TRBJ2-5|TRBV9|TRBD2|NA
TGTGCCAGCAGCGGGACTAGCGATCAAGAGACCCAGTACTTC
CASSGTSDQETQYF
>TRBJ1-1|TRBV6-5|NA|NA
TGTGCCAGCAGTTACTGGGCGGGTATTGCTTTAACTGAAGCTTTCTTT
CASSYWAGIALTEAFF
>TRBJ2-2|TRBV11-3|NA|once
TGTGCCAGCAGCTTAGGGGGGGTAACCGGGGAGCTGTTTTTT
CASSLGGVTGELFF
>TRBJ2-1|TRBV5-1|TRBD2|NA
TGCGCCAGCAGCTTGCTAGCGGGAGAGATCAATGAGCAGTTCTTC
CASSLLAGEINEQFF
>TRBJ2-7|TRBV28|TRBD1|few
TGTGCCAGCAGTTTATTTAGACAGGGGCGTTTCGGAGAGGAGCAGTACTTC
CASSLFRQGRFGEEQYF
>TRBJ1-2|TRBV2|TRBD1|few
TGTGCCAGCAGACAACAGACAGGGTCTAACTATGGCTACACCTTC
CASRQQTGSNYGYTF
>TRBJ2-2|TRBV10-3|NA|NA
TGTGCCATCAGTCGACTTTCAGACACCGGGGAGCTGTTTTTT
CAISRLSDTGELFF
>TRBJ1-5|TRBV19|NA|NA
TGTGCCAGTAGGTGGGCACGAGATAGCAATCAGCCCCAGCATTTT
CASRWARDSNQPQHF
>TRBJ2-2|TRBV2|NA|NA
TGTGCCAGCAGTCCTACCGTTAACACCGGGGAGCTGTTTTTT
CASSPTVNTGELFF
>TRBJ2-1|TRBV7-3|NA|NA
TGTGCCAGCAGCTTCACAGGGAGCTCCTACAATGAGCAGTTCTTC
CASSFTGSSYNEQFF
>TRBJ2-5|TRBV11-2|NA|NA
TGTGCCAGCAGCTTAGTATCGGGCCAAGCCAGGGGGACCCAGTACTTC
CASSLVSGQARGTQYF
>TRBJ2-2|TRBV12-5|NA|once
TGTGCTAGTGGTTTGGGTCGGGGTTCAAACACCGGGGAGCTGTTTTTT
CASGLGRGSNTGELFF
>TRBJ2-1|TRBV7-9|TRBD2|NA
TGTGCCAGCAGCTTTACTAGCGGGAGGGCCTTGTTCTTC
CASSFTSGRALFF
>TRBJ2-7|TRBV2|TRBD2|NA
TGTGCCGGTACTAGCGGGAGGACCTACGAGCAGTACTTC
CAGTSGRTYEQYF
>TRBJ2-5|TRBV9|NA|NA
TGTGCCAGCAGCACACGAGGGGGAGAGACCCAGTACTTC
CASSTRGGETQYF
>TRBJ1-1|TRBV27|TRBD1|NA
TGTGCCAGCAGGAGACAGGGAGAGAACACTGAAGCTTTCTTT
CASRRQGENTEAFF
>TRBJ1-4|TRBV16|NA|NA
TGTGCCAGCAGCCAATGGGGCCGGAACACTAATGAAAAACTGTTTTTT
CASSQWGRNTNEKLFF
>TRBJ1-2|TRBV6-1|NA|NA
TGTGCCAGCAGAGAACAGGGCAACTATGGCTACACCTTC
CASREQGNYGYTF